This TCR beta chain was sequenced for a study of beta chain features in type 1 diabetes. Findings and limits, study-wide: When Type 1 diabetes patients were examined, their TCRB CDR3s proved moderately but significantly shorter in all four CD4+ subsets.

This clone was detected only a few times. No antigen is known for it. Within the sample, other DNA sequences also encode this same CDR3. J gave up 1 base and V 2 bases, and 2 bases lay outside the gene matches. CDR1 and CDR2 (germline): SGHRS, YFSETQ. The CDR3 runs 14 residues. Every bit of the isolated RNA underwent reverse transcription, so sequencing read expressed TCRB transcripts. The data were produced by immunoSEQ multiplex PCR, yet TCRdb's version contains in-frame clones alone and is incomplete. The data hold some 660,000 clones, with over 13% observed a single time. The TCR sequence derives from a young man with type 1 diabetes. V gene TRBV5-1 combines with J gene TRBJ2-5, with 7 bases fitting TRBD2. Sequencing was carried out using naive CD4+ T cells from blood. The CDR3 coding sequence is TGCGCCAGCAGCTTCTCTAGCGGCCAAGAGACCCAGTACTTC. It yields the protein CASSFSSGQETQYF. The complete variable domain, with remaining parts taken from reference TRBV5-1 and TRBJ2-5, reads KAGVTQTPRYLIKTRGQQVTLSCSPISGHRSVSWYQQTPGQGLQFLFEYFSETQRNKGNFPGRFSGRQFSNSRSEMNVSTLELGDSALYLCASSFSSGQETQYFGPGTRLLVL.